The 8 T cell receptor beta chains below were found in one sample sequenced in a study of post-analysis software for immune sequencing data. The library was made from cDNA and included unique molecular identifiers. MiXCR, applied by TCRdb to the PCR reads, yields one record per CDR3 protein. The table has roughly 600,000 distinct CDR3 sequences, about 40% seen once. No cognate antigen is known for these TCRs. Whole-study findings and limits: TRBV5-6, TRBV5-1 and TRBV20-1 were among about 5 TRBV segments more frequent in patients than controls.

The specimen was blood. The source is a girl aged 10-17 years with multiple sclerosis.

V gene TRBV10-3 combines with J gene TRBJ2-3; D is unresolved. Trimming left V 10 bases short and J 0 bases short, with 11 bases between. Germline V lookup: CDR1 ENHRY, CDR2 SYGVKD. The CDR3 totals 13 residues. The CDR3 nucleotides read TGTGCCACTACGGGTTCTAGCACAGATACGCAGTATTTT. It codes for CATTGSSTDTQYF.

This clonotype was detected a few times. V gene TRBV4-1 combines with J gene TRBJ1-2; D remains unclear. V gave up 3 bases and J gave up 11 bases, with 10 bases separating them. Germline loops: CDR1 MGHRA, CDR2 YSYEKL. This CDR3 contains 11 residues. The CDR3 region has the DNA TGCGCCAGCAGCCAGAACCGCAAATACACCTTC. Translation: CASSQNRKYTF.

There are many counts of this clonotype. This chain uses TRBV20-1 with TRBJ2-1; maybe TRBD1 (5 bases). CDR1 and CDR2 from the germline V gene are DFQATT and SNEGSKA (reference sequence). This CDR3 contains 14 residues. Trimming stripped 3 bases from V and 2 bases from J, with 11 bases between. In DNA form, the CDR3 reads TGCAGTGCTAGCCAGGGTAGGACCTACAATGAGCAGTTCTTC. It translates to CSASQGRTYNEQFF.

The rearrangement joins TRBV5-5 to TRBJ2-1, with 7 bases matching TRBD1. V lost 4 bases and J lost 2; bases outside the gene matches: 9. There are 16 residues in the CDR3. Germline assignment: CDR1 SGHKS and CDR2 YYEKEE (reference sequence). In DNA, the CDR3 is TGTGCCAGCAGCCTGTTCACAGGGGTAACCTACAATGAGCAGTTCTTC. Encoded protein: CASSLFTGVTYNEQFF. The variable domain in full, with the rest retrieved from reference TRBV5-5 and TRBJ2-1, is DAGVTQSPTHLIKTRGQQVTLRCSPISGHKSVSWYQQVLGQGPQFIFQYYEKEERGRGNFPDRFSARQFPNYSSELNVNALLLGDSALYLCASSLFTGVTYNEQFFGPGTRLTVL.

With regard to this clonotype: A much more abundant neighbour one base away suggests this may be a read error. V is TRBV7-7 and J is TRBJ2-2; D possibly matches TRBD1 or TRBD2 (5 bases each). The germline V gene has CDR1 SSHAT and CDR2 FNYEAQ (reference sequence). CDR3 length: 16 amino acids. The CDR3 region is CASSPGRTINTGERFF. In DNA, the CDR3 is TGTGCTAGCAGCCCGGGACGGACGATTAACACCGGGGAGCGGTTTTTT.

The J gene is TRBJ1-4, the V gene TRBV12-3 or TRBV12-4; D is perhaps TRBD1 (5 bases). The V gene lost 5 bases and the J gene lost 0 bases, with 7 bases spanning the gap. CDR3 length: 14 amino acids. CDR3: CASSDSATNEKLFF. The CDR3 DNA follows: TGTGCCAGCAGTGACAGCGCAACTAATGAAAAACTGTTTTTT.

This chain links TRBV29-1 with TRBJ1-1, with D perhaps TRBD1 (5 bases). Trimming took 6 bases from V and 1 from J, leaving 12 bases between them. The CDR3 is made up of 13 amino acids. The germline V gene has CDR1 SQVTM and CDR2 ANQGSEA. CDR3 amino acids: CSVLTDQNTEAFF. The CDR3 DNA follows: TGCAGCGTCCTGACAGATCAGAACACTGAAGCTTTCTTT.

CDR3 region: CSVGGGSRDQPQHF. In DNA form, the CDR3 reads TGCAGCGTTGGGGGGGGGTCTAGGGATCAGCCCCAGCATTTT. The rearrangement links TRBV29-1 to TRBJ1-5, with D possibly TRBD1 on 5 matching bases. V was shortened by 4 bases and J by 5 bases, with 15 bases between the two germline ends. The CDR3 extends over 14 amino acids. From germline, CDR1 is SQVTM and CDR2 ANQGSEA.